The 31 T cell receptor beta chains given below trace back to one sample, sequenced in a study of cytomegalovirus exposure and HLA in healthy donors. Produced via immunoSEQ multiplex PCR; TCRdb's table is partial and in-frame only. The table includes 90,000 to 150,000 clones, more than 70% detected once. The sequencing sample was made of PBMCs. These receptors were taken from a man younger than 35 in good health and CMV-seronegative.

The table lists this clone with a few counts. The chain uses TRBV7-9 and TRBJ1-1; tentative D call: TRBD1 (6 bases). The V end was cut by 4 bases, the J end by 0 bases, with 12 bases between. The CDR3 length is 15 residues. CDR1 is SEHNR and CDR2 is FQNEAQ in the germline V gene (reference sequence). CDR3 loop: CASSYRTALNTEAFF. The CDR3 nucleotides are TGTGCCAGCAGCTACCGGACAGCTTTGAACACTGAAGCTTTCTTT.

The CDR3 DNA is TGCAGCGTCCCCGGTGATGGTCTAGCGGGGGGGCAAGAGACCCAGTACTTC. Translating gives CSVPGDGLAGGQETQYF. This chain joins TRBV29-1 and TRBJ2-5; 12 bases match TRBD2. With V trimmed by 6 bases and J by 2 bases, 13 bases remained unmatched. CDR1 is SQVTM and CDR2 is ANQGSEA in the germline V gene. CDR3 length: 17 residues.

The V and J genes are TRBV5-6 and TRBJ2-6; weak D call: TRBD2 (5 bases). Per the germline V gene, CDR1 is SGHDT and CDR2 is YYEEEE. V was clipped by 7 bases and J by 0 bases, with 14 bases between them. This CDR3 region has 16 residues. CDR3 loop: CASEGSLSSGANVLTF. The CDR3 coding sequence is TGTGCCAGCGAGGGCAGTTTGAGCTCTGGGGCCAACGTCCTGACTTTC.

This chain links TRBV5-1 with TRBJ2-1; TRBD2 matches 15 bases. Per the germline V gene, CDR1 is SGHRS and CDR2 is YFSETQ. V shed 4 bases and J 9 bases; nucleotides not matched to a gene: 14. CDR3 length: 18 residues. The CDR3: CASSARTSGRASSLEQFF. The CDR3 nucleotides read TGCGCCAGCAGCGCCAGGACTAGCGGGAGGGCCTCATCTCTTGAGCAGTTCTTC.

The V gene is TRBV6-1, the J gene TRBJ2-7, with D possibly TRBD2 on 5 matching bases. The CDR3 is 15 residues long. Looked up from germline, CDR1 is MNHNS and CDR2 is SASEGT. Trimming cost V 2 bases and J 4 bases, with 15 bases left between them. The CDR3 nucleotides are TGTGCCAGCAGTGAATTCACGACTGGCGGGTACGAGCAGTACTTC. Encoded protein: CASSEFTTGGYEQYF.

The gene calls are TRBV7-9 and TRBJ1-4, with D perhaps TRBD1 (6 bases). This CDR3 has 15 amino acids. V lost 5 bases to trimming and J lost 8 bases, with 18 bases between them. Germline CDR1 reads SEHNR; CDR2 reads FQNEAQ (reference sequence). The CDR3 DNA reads TGTGCCAGCAGCCCCAGGGGCAGGGGAGAAGAAAAACTGTTTTTT. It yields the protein CASSPRGRGEEKLFF.

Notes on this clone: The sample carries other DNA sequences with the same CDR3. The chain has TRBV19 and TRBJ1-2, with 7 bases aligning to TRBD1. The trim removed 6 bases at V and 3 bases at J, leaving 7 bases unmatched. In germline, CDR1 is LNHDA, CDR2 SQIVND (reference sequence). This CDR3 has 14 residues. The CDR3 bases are TGTGCCAGTAGCGTGAGGGGGCGCGACTATGGCTACACCTTC. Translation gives CASSVRGRDYGYTF.

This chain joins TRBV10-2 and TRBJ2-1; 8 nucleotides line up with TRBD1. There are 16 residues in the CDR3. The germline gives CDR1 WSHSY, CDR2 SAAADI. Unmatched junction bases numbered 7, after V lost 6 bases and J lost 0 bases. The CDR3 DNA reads TGCGCCAGCAGACCCGGGACAGGTTACTCCTACAATGAGCAGTTCTTC. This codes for CASRPGTGYSYNEQFF.

The CDR3 sequence: CASSIQGGKLFF. DNA of the CDR3: TGTGCCAGCTCCATTCAGGGTGGAAAACTGTTTTTT. This rearrangement joins TRBV18 to TRBJ1-4; the D gene is possibly TRBD1 (5 bases). V gave up 6 bases and J gave up 10 bases, with 12 bases separating them. Looked up from germline, CDR1 is KGHSH and CDR2 is LQKENI. This CDR3 has 12 amino acids. Using reference TRBV18 and TRBJ1-4 for the parts outside the CDR3, the full variable domain is NAGVMQNPRHLVRRRGQEARLRCSPMKGHSHVYWYRQLPEEGLKFMVYLQKENIIDESGMPKERFSAEFPKEGPSILRIQQVVRGDSAAYFCASSIQGGKLFFGSGTQLSVL.

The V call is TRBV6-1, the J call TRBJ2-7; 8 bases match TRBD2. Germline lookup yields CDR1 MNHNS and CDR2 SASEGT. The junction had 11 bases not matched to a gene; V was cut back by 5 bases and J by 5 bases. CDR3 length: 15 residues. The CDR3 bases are TGTGCCAGCAGTAGCAAGGCGGGGGGCGTCAACGAGCAGTACTTC. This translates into CASSSKAGGVNEQYF.

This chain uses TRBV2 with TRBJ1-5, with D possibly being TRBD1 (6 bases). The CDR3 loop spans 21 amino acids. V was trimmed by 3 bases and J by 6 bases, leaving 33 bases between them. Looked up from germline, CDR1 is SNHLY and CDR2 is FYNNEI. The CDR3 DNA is TGTGCCAGCAGTGACCATTTCTCTTGGGGGCAGGGTAGATTCCTCACTCAGCCCCAGCATTTT. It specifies CASSDHFSWGQGRFLTQPQHF.

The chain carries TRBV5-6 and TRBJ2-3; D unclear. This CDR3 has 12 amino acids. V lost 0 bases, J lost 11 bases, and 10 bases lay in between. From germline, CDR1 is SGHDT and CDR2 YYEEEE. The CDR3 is CASSLAVSLQYF. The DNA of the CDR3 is TGTGCCAGCAGCTTGGCAGTGTCTTTGCAGTATTTT.

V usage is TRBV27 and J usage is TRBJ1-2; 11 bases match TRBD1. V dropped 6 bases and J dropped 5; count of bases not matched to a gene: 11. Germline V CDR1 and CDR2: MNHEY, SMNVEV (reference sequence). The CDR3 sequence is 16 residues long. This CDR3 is CASRDPGQGVLYGYTF. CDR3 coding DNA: TGTGCCAGCAGAGATCCGGGACAGGGGGTATTATATGGCTACACCTTC.

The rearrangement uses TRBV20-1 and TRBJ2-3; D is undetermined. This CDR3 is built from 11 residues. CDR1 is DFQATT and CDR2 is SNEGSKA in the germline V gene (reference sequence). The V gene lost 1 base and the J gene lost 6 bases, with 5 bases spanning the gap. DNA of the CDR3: TGCAGTGCTAGAGTAATCGATACGCAGTATTTT. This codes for CSARVIDTQYF.

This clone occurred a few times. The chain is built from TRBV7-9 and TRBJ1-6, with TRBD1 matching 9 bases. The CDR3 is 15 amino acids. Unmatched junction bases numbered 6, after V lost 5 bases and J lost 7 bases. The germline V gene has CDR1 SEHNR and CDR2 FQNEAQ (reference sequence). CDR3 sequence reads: CASSPTTGGNSPLHF. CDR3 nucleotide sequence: TGTGCCAGCAGCCCCACGACAGGGGGGAATTCACCCCTCCACTTT. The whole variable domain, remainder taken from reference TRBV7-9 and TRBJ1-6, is DTGVSQNPRHKITKRGQNVTFRCDPISEHNRLYWYRQTLGQGPEFLTYFQNEAQLEKSRLLSDRFSAERPKGSFSTLEIQRTEQGDSAMYLCASSPTTGGNSPLHFGNGTRLTVT.

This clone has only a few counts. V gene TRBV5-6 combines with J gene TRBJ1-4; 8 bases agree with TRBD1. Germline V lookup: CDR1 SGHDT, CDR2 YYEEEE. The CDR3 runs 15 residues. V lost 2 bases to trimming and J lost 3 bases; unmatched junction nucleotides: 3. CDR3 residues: CASSLTGGANEKLFF. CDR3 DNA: TGTGCCAGCAGCTTAACAGGGGGTGCTAATGAAAAACTGTTTTTT.

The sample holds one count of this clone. CDR3 sequence: CASSPRDRENTGELFF. The CDR3 DNA is TGCGCCAGCAGCCCCCGGGACAGGGAGAACACCGGGGAGCTGTTTTTT. The chain has TRBV4-1 and TRBJ2-2; 9 bases are shared with TRBD1. Trimming at V came to 4 bases and at J to 1 base, leaving 4 bases not matched to a gene. CDR1 and CDR2 (germline): MGHRA, YSYEKL. This CDR3 region has 16 residues.

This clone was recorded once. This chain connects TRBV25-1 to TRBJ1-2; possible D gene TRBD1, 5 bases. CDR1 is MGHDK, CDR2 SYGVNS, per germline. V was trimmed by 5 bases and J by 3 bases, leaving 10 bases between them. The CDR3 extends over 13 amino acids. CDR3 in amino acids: CASSLGRDYGYTF. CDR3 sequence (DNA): TGTGCCAGCAGTTTGGGCAGGGACTATGGCTACACCTTC.

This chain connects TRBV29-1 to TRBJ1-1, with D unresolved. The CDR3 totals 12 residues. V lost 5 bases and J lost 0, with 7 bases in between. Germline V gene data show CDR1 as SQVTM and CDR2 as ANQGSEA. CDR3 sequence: CSVQLMNTEAFF. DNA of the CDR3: TGCAGCGTTCAACTAATGAACACTGAAGCTTTCTTT.

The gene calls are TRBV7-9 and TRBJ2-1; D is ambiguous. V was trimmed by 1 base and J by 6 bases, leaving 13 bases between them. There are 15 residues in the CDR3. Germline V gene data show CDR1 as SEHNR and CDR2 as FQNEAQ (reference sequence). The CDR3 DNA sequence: TGTGCCAGCAGCTTAGTTTTGGGCAGACCCAATGAGCAGTTCTTC. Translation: CASSLVLGRPNEQFF.

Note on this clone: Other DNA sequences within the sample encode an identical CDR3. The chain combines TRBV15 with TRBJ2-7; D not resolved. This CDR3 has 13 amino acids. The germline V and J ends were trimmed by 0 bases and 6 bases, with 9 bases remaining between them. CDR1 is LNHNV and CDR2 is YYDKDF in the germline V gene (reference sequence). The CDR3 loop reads CATSRERVGEQYF. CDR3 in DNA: TGTGCCACCAGCAGAGAACGCGTCGGCGAGCAGTACTTC.

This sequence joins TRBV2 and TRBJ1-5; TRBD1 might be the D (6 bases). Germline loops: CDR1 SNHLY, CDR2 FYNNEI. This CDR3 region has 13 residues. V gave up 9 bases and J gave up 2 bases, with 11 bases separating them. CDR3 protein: CASKTGRNQPQHF. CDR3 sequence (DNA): TGTGCCAGTAAGACAGGCCGCAATCAGCCCCAGCATTTT.

For the CDR3, the DNA is TGTGCCAGCAGCTTTGGGCACGCGGGGGTACTGTTTTTT. It yields the protein CASSFGHAGVLFF. The chain has TRBV5-6 and TRBJ1-4; D possibly corresponds to TRBD1 (5 bases). CDR1 is SGHDT, CDR2 YYEEEE, per germline. The V gene lost 2 bases and the J gene lost 13 bases, with 15 bases spanning the gap. The CDR3 loop spans 13 amino acids.

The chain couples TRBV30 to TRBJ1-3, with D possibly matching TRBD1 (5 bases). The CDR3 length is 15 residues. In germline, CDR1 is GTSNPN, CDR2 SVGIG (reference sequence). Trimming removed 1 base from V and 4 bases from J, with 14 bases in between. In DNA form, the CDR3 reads TGTGCCTGGAGTGGCTGGGGGGGAGCGGGAAACACCATATATTTT. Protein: CAWSGWGGAGNTIYF. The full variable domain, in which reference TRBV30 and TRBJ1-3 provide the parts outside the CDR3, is SQTIHQWPATLVQPVGSPLSLECTVEGTSNPNLYWYRQAAGRGLQLLFYSVGIGQISSEVPQNLSASRPQDRQFILSSKKLLLSDSGFYLCAWSGWGGAGNTIYFGEGSWLTVV.

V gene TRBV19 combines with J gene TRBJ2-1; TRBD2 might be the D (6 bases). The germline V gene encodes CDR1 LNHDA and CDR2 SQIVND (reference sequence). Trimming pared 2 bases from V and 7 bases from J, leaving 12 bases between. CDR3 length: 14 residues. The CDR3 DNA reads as TGTGCCAGTAGTATAAGCGCCGCGGGGAATGAGCAGTTCTTC. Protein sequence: CASSISAAGNEQFF.

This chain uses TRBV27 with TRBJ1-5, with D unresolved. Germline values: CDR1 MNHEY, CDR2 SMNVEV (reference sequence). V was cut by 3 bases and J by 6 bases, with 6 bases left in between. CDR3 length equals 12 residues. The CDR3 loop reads CASSFSGQPQHF. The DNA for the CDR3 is TGTGCCAGCAGTTTTTCGGGTCAGCCCCAGCATTTT.

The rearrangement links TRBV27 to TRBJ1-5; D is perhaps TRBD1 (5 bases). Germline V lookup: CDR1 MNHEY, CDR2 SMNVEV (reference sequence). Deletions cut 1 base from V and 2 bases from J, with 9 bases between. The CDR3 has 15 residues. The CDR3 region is CASSLWGGRNQPQHF. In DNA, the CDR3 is TGTGCCAGCAGTTTATGGGGGGGACGCAATCAGCCCCAGCATTTT.

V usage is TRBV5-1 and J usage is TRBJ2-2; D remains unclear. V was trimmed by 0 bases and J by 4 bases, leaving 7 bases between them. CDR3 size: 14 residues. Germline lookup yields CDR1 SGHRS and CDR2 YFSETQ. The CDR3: CASSLGHRTGELFF. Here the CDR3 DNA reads TGCGCCAGCAGCTTGGGACACCGCACCGGGGAGCTGTTTTTT.

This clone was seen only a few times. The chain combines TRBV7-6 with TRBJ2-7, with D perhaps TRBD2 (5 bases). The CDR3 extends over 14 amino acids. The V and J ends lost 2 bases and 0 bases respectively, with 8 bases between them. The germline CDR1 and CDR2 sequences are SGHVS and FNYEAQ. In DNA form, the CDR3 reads TGTGCCAGCAGCTTAAGTGGGAGCTCCTACGAGCAGTACTTC. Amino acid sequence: CASSLSGSSYEQYF.

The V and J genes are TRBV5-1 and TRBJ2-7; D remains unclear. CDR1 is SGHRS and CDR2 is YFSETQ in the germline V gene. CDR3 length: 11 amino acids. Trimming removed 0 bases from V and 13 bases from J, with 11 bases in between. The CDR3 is CASSLGQRSYF. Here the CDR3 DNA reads TGCGCCAGCAGCTTGGGACAACGCTCATACTTC.

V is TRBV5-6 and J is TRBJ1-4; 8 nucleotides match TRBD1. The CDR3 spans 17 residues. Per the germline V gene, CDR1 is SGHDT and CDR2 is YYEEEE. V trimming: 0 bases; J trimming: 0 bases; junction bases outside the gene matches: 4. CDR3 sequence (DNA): TGTGCCAGCAGCTTGGCCCAGGGGGCGGCAACTAATGAAAAACTGTTTTTT. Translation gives CASSLAQGAATNEKLFF.